This T cell receptor (beta chain) was profiled in a study of Tregs in tolerant kidney transplant recipients. The repertoire was sequenced with immunoSEQ multiplex PCR; TCRdb's copy has only in-frame clones and lacks some. The table includes about 240,000 clones, about 80% detected once. Study findings and constraints: Validation in larger populations is needed because few patients were studied. No direct test of biological reproducibility was done here.

About this clone itself: What it binds is not known.

Unstimulated regulatory T cells (CD4+CD25+CD127-), CD4+CD25- non-regulatory cells, CD4 and CD8 cells were FACS-sorted from thawed PBMCs. The V gene's germline CDR1 is KGHSH and CDR2 LQKENI. This CDR3 has 15 amino acids. V was clipped by 0 bases and J by 4 bases, with 10 bases between them. This clonotype was sampled from a human donor in good health. The sample was CD4+ T cells from blood. The rearrangement uses TRBV18 and TRBJ1-5; D might be TRBD1 (6 bases). The DNA for the CDR3 is TGTGCCAGCTCACCACCGGGACAAATGAATCAGCCCCAGCATTTT. Amino acid sequence: CASSPPGQMNQPQHF.